This T cell receptor beta chain was obtained from a study of cytomegalovirus exposure and HLA in healthy donors. The PCR made use of 60 Vbeta and 13 Jbeta primers. Profiled with immunoSEQ multiplex PCR; TCRdb holds only in-frame clones, not every one. The table lists fewer than 250,000 clones, 65% to 90% of them singletons. Trimming cost V 6 bases and J 5 bases; bases outside gene matches: 3. CDR1 is ENHRY, CDR2 SYGVKD, per germline. CDR3 length equals 13 residues. The TCR comes from a girl between 10 and 17 years old in good health and CMV-seronegative. The sample taken for sequencing was PBMCs. V is TRBV10-3 and J is TRBJ1-5; TRBD1 aligns across 8 bases. DNA for the CDR3: TGTGCCATCAGCCCGGACAGGGATCAGCCCCAGCATTTT. Protein sequence: CAISPDRDQPQHF.